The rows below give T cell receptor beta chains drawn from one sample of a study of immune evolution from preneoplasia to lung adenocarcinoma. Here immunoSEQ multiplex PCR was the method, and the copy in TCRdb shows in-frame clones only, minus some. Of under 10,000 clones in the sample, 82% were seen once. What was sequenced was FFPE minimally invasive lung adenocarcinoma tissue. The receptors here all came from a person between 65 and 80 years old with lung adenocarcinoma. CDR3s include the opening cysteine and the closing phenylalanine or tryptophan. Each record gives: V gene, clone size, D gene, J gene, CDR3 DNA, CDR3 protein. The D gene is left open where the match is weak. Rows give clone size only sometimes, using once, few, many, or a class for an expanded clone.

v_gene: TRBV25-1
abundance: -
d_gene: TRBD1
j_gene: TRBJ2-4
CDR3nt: TGTGCCAGCAGTGAAGAACGGACAGGGAACATTCAGTACTTC
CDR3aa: CASSEERTGNIQYF

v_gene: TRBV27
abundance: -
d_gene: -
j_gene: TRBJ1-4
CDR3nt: TGTGCCAGCAGGAAACAGGGAGGTACTAATGAAAAACTGTTTTTT
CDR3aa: CASRKQGGTNEKLFF

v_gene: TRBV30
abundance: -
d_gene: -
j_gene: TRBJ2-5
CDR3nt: TGTGCCTGCGGATTACAGGGAATGACCCAGTACTTC
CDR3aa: CACGLQGMTQYF

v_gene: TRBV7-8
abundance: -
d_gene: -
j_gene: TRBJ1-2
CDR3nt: TGTGCCAGCCGGGGCTCCGAGAGATATGGCTACACCTTC
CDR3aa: CASRGSERYGYTF

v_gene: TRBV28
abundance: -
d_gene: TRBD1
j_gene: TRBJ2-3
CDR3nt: TGTGCCAGCAGTTTAGGATGGGGGGGACAGGGGGGCACAGATACGCAGTATTTT
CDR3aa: CASSLGWGGQGGTDTQYF

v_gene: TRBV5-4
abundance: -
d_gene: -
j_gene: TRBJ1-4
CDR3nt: TGTGCCAGCAGCTTGAGAGGGCCGAGGGAAAAACTGTTTTTT
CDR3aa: CASSLRGPREKLFF

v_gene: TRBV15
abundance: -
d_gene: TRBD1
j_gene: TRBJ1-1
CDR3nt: TGTGCCACCAGCGGGAGACAGGGGGGCACTGAAGCTTTCTTT
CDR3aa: CATSGRQGGTEAFF

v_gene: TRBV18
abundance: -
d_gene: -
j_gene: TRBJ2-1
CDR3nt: TGTGCCAGCTCACCGGGGACGAGGGACGATGAGCAGTTCTTC
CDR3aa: CASSPGTRDDEQFF

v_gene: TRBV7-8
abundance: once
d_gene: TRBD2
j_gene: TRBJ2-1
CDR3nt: TGTGCCAGCAGCCTCCGACCGGGAGGTAGCAATGAGCAGTTCTTC
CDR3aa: CASSLRPGGSNEQFF

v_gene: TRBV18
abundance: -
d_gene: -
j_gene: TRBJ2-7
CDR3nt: TGTGCCAGCTCACCCGACCCCTACGTGGAGCAGTACTTC
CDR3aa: CASSPDPYVEQYF

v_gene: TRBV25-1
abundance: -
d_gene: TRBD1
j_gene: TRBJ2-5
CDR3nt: TGTGCCAGCAGTGAATCGGGCGGACAGGGAAAGACCCAGTACTTC
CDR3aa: CASSESGGQGKTQYF

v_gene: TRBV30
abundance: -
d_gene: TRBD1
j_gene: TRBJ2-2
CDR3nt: TGTGCCTGGAGCGGGACAGGGGGACGGGTCAGGGAGCTGTTTTTT
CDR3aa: CAWSGTGGRVRELFF

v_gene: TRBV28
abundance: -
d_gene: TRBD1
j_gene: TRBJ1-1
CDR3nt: TGTGCCAGCAGTTTGAGGGTCAGGGGGGGCATGGGATATACTGAAGCTTTCTTT
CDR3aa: CASSLRVRGGMGYTEAFF

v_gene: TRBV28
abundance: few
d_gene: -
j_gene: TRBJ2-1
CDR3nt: TGTGCCAGCACCCTCCTTATGGGCTCCTACAATGAGCAGTTCTTC
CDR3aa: CASTLLMGSYNEQFF

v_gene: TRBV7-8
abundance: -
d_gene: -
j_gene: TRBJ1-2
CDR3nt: TGTGCCAGCAGCTTAGTCGGGGGGCATAGATCCTATGGCTACACCTTC
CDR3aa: CASSLVGGHRSYGYTF

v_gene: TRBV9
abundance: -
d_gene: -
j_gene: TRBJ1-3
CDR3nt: TGTGCCAGCAGCCCCCGGCAGGCAAGCTCTGGAAACACCATATATTTT
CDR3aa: CASSPRQASSGNTIYF

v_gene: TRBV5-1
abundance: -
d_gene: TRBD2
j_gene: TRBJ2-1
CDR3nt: TGCGCCAGCAGCTGGACTAGCGGGATCCCCAATGAGCAGTTCTTC
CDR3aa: CASSWTSGIPNEQFF

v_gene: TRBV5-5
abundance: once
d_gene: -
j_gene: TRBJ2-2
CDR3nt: TGTGCCAGCAGCTCCGGGTTTAACACCGGGGAGCTGTTTTTT
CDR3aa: CASSSGFNTGELFF

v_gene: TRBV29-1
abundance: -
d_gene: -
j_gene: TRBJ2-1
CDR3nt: TGCAGCGTTGTCGGCGGCGTAAATGAGCAGTTCTTC
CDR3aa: CSVVGGVNEQFF

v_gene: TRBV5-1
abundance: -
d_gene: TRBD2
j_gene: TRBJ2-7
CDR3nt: TGCGCCAGCAGCTTGGTTCCAGCGGGGCTCTACGAGCAGTACTTC
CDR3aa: CASSLVPAGLYEQYF

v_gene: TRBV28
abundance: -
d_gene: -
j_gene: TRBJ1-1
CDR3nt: TGTGCCAGCAGTCGTACGGGGCAGGGGAGATTGACTGAAGCTTTCTTT
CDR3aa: CASSRTGQGRLTEAFF

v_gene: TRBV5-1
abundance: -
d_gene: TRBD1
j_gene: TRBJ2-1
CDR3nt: TGCGCCGGCAGAACCGGGACAGGGTACAATGAGCAGTTCTTC
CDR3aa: CAGRTGTGYNEQFF

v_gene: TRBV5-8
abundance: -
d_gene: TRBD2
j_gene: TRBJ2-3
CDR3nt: TGTGCCAGCAGGTATGGTGTCGCGGGAGCAACAGATACGCAGTATTTT
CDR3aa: CASRYGVAGATDTQYF

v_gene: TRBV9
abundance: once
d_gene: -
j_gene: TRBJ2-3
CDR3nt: TGTGCCAGCAGCGTAGGGATCCTCCCGAGGGATACGCAGTATTTT
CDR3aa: CASSVGILPRDTQYF

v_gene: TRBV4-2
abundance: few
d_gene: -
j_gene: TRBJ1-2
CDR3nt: TGTGCCAGCAGCCAAGGGCGAAATCACGGGATCTATGGCTACACCTTC
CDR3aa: CASSQGRNHGIYGYTF

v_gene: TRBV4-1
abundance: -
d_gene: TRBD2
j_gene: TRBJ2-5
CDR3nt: TGCGCCAGCAGCCATCCCGGACTAGCGGGAGGACCGGAGAGGGAGACCCAGTACTTC
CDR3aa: CASSHPGLAGGPERETQYF

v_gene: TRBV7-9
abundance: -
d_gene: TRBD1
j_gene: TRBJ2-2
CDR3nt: TGTGCCAGCAGCTTGACAGGGGACACCGGGGAGCTGTTTTTT
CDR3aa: CASSLTGDTGELFF

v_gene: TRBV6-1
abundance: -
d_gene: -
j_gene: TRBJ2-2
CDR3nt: TGTGCCAGCAGTGAAGCTAATCACGGGGAGCTGTTTTTT
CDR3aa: CASSEANHGELFF

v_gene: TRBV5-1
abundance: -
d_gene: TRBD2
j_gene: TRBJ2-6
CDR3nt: TGCGCCAGCAGCCCTCGGACTAGCGGGGGGGCTGGGGCCAACGTCCTGACTTTC
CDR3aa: CASSPRTSGGAGANVLTF

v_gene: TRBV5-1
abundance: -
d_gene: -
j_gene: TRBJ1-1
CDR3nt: TGCGCCAGCAGCCCGAGGCTTAGGTACAACCTGAACACTGAAGCTTTCTTT
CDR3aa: CASSPRLRYNLNTEAFF

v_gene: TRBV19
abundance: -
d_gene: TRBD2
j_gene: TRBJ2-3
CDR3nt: TGTGCCAGTAGTCCCCGACTAGCGGTTGGGGCGGATACGCAGTATTTT
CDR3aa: CASSPRLAVGADTQYF

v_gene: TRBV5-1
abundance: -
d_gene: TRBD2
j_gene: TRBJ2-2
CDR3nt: TGCGCCAGCAGCTTGCCGGGGGGGAACACCGGGGAGCTGTTTTTT
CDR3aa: CASSLPGGNTGELFF

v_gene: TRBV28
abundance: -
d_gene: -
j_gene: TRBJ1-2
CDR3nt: TGTGCCAGCAACCCCCCACGGGGGGGCGACTATGGCTACACCTTC
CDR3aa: CASNPPRGGDYGYTF

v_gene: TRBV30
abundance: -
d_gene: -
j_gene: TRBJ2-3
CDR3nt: TGTGCCTGGAGTGTAGGCACAGATACGCAGTATTTT
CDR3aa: CAWSVGTDTQYF

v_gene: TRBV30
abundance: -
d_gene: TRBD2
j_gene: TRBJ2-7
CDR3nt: TGTGCCTGGAGCGCTAGCGGGAGTGGCGAGCAGTACTTC
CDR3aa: CAWSASGSGEQYF

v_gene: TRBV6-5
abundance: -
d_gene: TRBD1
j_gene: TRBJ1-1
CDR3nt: TGTGCCAGCAGGAAACCAGGGGGCCCTGAAGCTTTCTTT
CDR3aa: CASRKPGGPEAFF

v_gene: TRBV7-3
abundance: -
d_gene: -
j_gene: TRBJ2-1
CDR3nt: TGTGCCAGCAGCCTAATAGCTCCTAGCAATGAGCAGTTCTTC
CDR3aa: CASSLIAPSNEQFF

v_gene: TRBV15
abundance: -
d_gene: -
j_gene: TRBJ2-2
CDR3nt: TGTGCCACCAGCAGAGCTCCCCCAGGGGTCGGGTCCACCGGGGAGCTGTTTTTT
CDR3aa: CATSRAPPGVGSTGELFF

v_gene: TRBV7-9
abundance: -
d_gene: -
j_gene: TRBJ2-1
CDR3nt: TGTGCCAGCAGTCATAGGCAACCGGGTTCGAGCTCCTACAATGAGCAGTTCTTC
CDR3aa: CASSHRQPGSSSYNEQFF

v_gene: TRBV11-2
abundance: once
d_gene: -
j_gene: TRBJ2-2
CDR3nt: TGTGCCAGCAGCTTAGCAGGTAGAAACACCGGGGAGCTGTTTTTT
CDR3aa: CASSLAGRNTGELFF

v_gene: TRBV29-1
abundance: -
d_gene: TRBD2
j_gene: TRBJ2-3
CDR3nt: TGCAGCGTTGAGGGCGGGAGGGCCGTGACAGATACGCAGTATTTT
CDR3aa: CSVEGGRAVTDTQYF